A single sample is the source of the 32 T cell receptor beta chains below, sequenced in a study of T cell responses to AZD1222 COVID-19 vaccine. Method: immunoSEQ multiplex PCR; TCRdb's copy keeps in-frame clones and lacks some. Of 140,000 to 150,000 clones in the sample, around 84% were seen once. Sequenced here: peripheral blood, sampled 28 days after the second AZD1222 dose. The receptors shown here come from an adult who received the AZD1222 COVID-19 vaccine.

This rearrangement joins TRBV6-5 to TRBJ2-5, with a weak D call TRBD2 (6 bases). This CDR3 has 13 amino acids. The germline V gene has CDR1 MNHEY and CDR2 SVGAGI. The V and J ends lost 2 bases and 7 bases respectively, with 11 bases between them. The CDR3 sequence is CASSYGTGGTQYF. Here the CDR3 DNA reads TGTGCCAGCAGTTACGGGACTGGGGGGACCCAGTACTTC.

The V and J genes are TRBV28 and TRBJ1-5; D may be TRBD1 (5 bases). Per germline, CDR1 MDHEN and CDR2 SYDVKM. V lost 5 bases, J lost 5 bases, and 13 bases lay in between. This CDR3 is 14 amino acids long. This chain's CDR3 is CASSGPGFYQPQHF. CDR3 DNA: TGTGCCAGCAGTGGGCCAGGGTTCTATCAGCCCCAGCATTTT.

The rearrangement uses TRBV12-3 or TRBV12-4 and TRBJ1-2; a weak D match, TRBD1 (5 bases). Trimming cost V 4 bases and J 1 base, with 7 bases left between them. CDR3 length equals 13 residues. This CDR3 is CASSSTVNYGYTF. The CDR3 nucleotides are TGTGCCAGCAGTTCGACAGTTAACTATGGCTACACCTTC.

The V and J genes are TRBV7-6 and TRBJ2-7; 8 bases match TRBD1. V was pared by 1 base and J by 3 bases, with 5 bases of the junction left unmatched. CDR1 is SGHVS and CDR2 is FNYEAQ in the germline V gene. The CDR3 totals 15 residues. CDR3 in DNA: TGTGCCAGCAGCTTAGGACAGGGGATAAGCTACGAGCAGTACTTC. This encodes CASSLGQGISYEQYF. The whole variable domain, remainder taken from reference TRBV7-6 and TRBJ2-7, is GAGVSQSPRYKVTKRGQDVALRCDPISGHVSLYWYRQALGQGPEFLTYFNYEAQQDKSGLPNDRFSAERPEGSISTLTIQRTEQRDSAMYRCASSLGQGISYEQYFGPGTRLTVT.

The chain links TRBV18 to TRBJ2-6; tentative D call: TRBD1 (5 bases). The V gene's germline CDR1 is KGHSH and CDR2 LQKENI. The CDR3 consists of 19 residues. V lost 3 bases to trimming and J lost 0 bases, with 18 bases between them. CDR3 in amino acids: CASSPKVGLHPSGANVLTF. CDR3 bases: TGTGCCAGCTCACCCAAAGTGGGGCTACATCCCTCTGGGGCCAACGTCCTGACTTTC. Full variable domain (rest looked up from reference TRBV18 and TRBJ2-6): NAGVMQNPRHLVRRRGQEARLRCSPMKGHSHVYWYRQLPEEGLKFMVYLQKENIIDESGMPKERFSAEFPKEGPSILRIQQVVRGDSAAYFCASSPKVGLHPSGANVLTFGAGSRLTVL.

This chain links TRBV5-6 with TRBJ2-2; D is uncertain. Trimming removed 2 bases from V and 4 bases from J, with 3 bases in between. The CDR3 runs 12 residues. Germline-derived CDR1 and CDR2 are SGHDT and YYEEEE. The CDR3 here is CASSFGTGELFF. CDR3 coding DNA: TGTGCCAGCAGCTTCGGCACCGGGGAGCTGTTTTTT.

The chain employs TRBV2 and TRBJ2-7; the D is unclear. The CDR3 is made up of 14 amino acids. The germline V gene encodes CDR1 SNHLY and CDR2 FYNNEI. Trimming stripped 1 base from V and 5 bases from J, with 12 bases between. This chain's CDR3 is CASSEEKYLHEQYF. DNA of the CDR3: TGTGCCAGCAGTGAAGAAAAATACCTACACGAGCAGTACTTC.

CDR3 amino acids: CASTPEGVMTEAFF. CDR3 DNA sequence: TGTGCCAGCACCCCTGAGGGGGTCATGACTGAAGCTTTCTTT. This chain links TRBV2 with TRBJ1-1, with D maybe TRBD1 (6 bases). This CDR3 comprises 14 residues. Germline-derived CDR1 and CDR2 are SNHLY and FYNNEI. The ends were cut back, 7 bases at V and 5 bases at J, with 17 bases in the middle.

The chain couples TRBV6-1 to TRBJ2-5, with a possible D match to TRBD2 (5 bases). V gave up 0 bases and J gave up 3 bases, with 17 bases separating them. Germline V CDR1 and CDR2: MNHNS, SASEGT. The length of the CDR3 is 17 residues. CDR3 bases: TGTGCCAGCAGTGAAGCTCGTCGGGCGGGCTCCGAAGAGACCCAGTACTTC. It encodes CASSEARRAGSEETQYF.

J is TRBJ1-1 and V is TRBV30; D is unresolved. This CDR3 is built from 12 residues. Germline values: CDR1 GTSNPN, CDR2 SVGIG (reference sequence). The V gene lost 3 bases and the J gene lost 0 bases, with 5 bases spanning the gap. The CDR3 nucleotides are TGTGCCTGGAGAAGAGTGAACACTGAAGCTTTCTTT. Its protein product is CAWRRVNTEAFF.

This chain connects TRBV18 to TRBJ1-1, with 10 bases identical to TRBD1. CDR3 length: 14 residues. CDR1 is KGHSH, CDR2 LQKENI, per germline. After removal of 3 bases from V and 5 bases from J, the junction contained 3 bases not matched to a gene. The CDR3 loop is CASSPDRGQTEAFF. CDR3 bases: TGTGCCAGCTCACCCGACAGGGGGCAGACTGAAGCTTTCTTT.

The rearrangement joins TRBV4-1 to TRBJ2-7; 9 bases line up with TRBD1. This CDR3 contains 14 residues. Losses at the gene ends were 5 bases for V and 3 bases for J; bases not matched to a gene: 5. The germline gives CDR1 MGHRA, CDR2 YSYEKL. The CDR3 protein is CASSTRQGVYEQYF. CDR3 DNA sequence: TGCGCCAGCAGCACTCGACAGGGGGTCTACGAGCAGTACTTC.

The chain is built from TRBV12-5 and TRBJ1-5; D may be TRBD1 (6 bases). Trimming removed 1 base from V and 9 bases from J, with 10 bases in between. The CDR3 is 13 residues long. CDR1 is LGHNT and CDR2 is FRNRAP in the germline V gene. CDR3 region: CASGLAEDRPQHF. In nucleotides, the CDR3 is TGTGCTAGTGGTTTGGCCGAGGACAGGCCCCAGCATTTT.

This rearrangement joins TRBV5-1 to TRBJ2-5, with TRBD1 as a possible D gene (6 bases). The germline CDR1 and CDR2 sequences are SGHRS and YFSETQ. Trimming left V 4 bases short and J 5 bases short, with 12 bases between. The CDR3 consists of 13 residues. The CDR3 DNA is TGCGCCAGCAGCCGCACAAGGGGGGAGACCCAGTACTTC. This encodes CASSRTRGETQYF.

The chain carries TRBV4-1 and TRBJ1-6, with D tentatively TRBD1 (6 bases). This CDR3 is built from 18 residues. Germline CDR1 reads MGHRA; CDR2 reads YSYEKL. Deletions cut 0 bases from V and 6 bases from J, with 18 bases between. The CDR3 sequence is CASSQEVGGRGANSPLHF. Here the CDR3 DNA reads TGCGCCAGCAGCCAAGAAGTTGGGGGTCGGGGGGCTAATTCACCCCTCCACTTT.

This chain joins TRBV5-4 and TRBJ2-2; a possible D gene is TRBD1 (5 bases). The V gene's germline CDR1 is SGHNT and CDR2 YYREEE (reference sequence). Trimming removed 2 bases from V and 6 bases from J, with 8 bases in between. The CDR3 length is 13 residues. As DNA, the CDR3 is TGTGCCAGCAGCTTTCAGGGCTCCGGGGAGCTGTTTTTT. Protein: CASSFQGSGELFF. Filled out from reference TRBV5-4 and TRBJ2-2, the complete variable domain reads ETGVTQSPTHLIKTRGQQVTLRCSSQSGHNTVSWYQQALGQGPQFIFQYYREEENGRGNFPPRFSGLQFPNYSSELNVNALELDDSALYLCASSFQGSGELFFGEGSRLTVL.

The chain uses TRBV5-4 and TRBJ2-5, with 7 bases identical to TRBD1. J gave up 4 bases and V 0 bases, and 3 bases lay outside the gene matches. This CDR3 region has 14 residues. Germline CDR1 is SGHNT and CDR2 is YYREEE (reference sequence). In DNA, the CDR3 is TGTGCCAGCAGCTTGGTCACAGGGGCAGAGACCCAGTACTTC. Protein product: CASSLVTGAETQYF.

In DNA form, the CDR3 reads TGTGCCAGCAGCTTCGTGACTAGCGGCGAGCAGTACTTC. The encoded protein is CASSFVTSGEQYF. This chain uses TRBV5-8 with TRBJ2-7; TRBD2 agrees at 9 bases. The germline V gene has CDR1 SGHTS and CDR2 YDEGEE. The CDR3 contains 13 residues. With 2 bases clipped from V and 6 bases from J, the junction kept 3 bases outside the gene matches.

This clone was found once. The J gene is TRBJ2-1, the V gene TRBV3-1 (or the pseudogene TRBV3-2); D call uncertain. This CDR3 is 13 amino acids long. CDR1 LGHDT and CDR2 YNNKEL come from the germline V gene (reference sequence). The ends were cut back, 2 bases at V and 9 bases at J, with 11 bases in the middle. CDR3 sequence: CASSQSWLSEQFF. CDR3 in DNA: TGTGCCAGCAGCCAATCCTGGTTATCTGAGCAGTTCTTC.

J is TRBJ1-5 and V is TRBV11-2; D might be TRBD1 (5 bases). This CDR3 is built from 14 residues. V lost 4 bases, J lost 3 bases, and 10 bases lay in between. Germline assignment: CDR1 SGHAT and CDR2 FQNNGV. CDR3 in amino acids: CASSSQGNNQPQHF. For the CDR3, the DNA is TGTGCCAGCAGCTCCCAGGGAAACAATCAGCCCCAGCATTTT.

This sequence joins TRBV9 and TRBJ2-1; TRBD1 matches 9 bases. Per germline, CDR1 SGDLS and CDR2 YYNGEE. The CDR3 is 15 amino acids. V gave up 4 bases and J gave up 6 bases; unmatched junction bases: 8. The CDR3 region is CASSRPGTGSNEQFF. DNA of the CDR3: TGTGCCAGCAGCCGCCCCGGGACAGGGTCCAATGAGCAGTTCTTC.

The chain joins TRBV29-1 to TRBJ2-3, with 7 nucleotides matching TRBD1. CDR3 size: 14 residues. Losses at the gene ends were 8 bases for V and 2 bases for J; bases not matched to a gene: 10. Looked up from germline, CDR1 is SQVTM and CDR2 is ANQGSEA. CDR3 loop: CSIGQDANTDTQYF. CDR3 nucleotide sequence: TGCAGCATTGGACAGGACGCAAACACAGATACGCAGTATTTT.

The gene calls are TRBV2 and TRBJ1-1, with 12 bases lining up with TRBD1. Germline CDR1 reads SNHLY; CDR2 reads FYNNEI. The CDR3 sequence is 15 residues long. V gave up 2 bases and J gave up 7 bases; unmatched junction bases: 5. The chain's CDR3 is CASSELGQGAGEAFF. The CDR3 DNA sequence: TGTGCCAGCAGTGAACTGGGACAGGGGGCTGGTGAAGCTTTCTTT.

CDR3 loop: CSVEDPAGESYEQYF. In DNA form, the CDR3 reads TGCAGCGTTGAAGATCCGGCAGGGGAATCCTACGAGCAGTACTTC. V gene TRBV29-1 combines with J gene TRBJ2-7, with D perhaps TRBD1 (6 bases). CDR3 length: 15 amino acids. Germline V gives CDR1 SQVTM, CDR2 ANQGSEA. V shed 0 bases and J shed 1 base, with 13 bases lying between them.

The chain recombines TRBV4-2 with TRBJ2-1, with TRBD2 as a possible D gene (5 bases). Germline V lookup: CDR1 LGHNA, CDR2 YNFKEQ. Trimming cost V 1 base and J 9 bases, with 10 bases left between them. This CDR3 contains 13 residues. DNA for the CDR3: TGTGCCAGCAGCCAAGGCCTAGCTAGTGAGCAGTTCTTC. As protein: CASSQGLASEQFF.

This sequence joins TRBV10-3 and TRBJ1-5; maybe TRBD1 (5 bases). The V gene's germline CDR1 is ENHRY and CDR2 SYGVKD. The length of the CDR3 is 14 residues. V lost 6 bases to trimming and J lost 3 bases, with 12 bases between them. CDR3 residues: CAISQTDHNQPQHF. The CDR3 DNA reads TGTGCCATCAGCCAGACAGACCACAATCAGCCCCAGCATTTT.

CDR3 in DNA: TGTGCCAGTATAGGGGGGGTGTTTCAGCCCCAGCATTTT. Translating it yields CASIGGVFQPQHF. The chain couples TRBV19 to TRBJ1-5; perhaps TRBD1 as D (6 bases). CDR3 length: 13 amino acids. Germline values: CDR1 LNHDA, CDR2 SQIVND (reference sequence). V was shortened by 7 bases and J by 6 bases, with 13 bases between the two germline ends.

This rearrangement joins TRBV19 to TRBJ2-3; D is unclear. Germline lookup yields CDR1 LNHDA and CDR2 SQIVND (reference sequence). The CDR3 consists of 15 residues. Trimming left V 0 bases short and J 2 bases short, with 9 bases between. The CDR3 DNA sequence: TGTGCCAGTAGTATAGAATCACCATACACAGATACGCAGTATTTT. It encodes CASSIESPYTDTQYF.

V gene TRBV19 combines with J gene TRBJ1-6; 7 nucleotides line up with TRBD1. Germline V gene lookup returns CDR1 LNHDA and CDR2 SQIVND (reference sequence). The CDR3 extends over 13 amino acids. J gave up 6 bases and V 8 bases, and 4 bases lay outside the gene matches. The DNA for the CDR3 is TGTGCCAGTCAGGACAGGTCTAATTCACCCCTCCACTTT. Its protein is CASQDRSNSPLHF.

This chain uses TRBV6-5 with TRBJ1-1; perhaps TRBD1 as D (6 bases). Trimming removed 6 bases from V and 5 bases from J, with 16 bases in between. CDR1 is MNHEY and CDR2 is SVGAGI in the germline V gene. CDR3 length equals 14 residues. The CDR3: CASSHGAQGTEAFF. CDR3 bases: TGTGCCAGCAGCCACGGGGCACAGGGAACTGAAGCTTTCTTT.

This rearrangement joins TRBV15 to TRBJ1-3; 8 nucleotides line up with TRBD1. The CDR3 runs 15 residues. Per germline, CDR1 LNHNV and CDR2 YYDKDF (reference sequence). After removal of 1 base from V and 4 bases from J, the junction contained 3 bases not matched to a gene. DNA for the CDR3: TGTGCCACCAGCAGAGGGACAGGGCTCGGAAACACCATATATTTT. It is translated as CATSRGTGLGNTIYF.

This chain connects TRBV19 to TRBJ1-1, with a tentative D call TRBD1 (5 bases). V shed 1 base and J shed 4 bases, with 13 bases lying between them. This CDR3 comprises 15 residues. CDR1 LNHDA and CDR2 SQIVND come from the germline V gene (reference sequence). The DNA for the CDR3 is TGTGCCAGTAGTATAGTTGGGGCCGTGGGCACTGAAGCTTTCTTT. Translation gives CASSIVGAVGTEAFF.